In its sample, the clone carrying this T cell receptor beta chain was seen once. The data originate from a study of graft-versus-host responses after intestinal transplantation. The CDR3 runs to 18 residues. The V segment lost 1 base and the J segment 4 bases; nucleotides outside the gene matches: 13. Germline assignment: CDR1 MGHRA and CDR2 YSYEKL. The authors processed graft tissue to release intraepithelial and lamina propria lymphocytes. Profiled with immunoSEQ multiplex PCR; TCRdb holds only in-frame clones, not every one. In the table there are approximately 63,000 clones, roughly 89% of which are singletons.

The sample in question was ileum tissue, obtained approximately 370 days after transplant. This receptor was identified in a human patient who received an intestinal transplant, so some T cells may come from the graft donor. The V and J genes are TRBV4-1 and TRBJ2-1; TRBD1 matches at 7 bases. In DNA form, the CDR3 reads TGCGCCAGCAGCCAAGTGGGAAACCGGGACAGACCTTACAATGAGCAGTTCTTC. The encoded protein is CASSQVGNRDRPYNEQFF.